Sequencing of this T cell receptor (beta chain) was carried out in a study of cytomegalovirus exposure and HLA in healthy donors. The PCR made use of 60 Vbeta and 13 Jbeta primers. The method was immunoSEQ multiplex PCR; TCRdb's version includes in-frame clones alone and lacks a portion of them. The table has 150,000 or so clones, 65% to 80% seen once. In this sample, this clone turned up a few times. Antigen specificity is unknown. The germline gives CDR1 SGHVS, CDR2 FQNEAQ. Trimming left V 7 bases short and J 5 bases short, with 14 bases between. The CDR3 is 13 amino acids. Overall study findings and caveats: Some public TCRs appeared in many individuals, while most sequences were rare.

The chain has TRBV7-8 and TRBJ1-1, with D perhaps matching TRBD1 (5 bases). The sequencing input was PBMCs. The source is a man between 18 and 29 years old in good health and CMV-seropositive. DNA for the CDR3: TGTGCCAGCATCATCGGGGGGGGGACTGAAGCTTTCTTT. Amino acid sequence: CASIIGGGTEAFF.